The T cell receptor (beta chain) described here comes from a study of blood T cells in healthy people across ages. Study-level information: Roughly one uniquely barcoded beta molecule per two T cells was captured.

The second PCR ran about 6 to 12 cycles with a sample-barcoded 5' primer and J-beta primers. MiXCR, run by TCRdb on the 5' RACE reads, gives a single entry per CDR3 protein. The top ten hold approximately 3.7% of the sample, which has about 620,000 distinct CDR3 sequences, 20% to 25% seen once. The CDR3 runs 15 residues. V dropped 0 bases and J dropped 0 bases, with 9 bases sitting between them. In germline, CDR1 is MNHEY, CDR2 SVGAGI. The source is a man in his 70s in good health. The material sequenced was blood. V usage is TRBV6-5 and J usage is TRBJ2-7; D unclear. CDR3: CASSYSNGNSYEQYF. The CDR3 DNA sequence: TGTGCCAGCAGTTACTCGAACGGAAACTCCTACGAGCAGTACTTC.